This TCR beta chain was found in a study of blood T cells in healthy people across ages. General study points: The recorded TCR beta diversity per million T cells decreased in a roughly linear manner with age.

The second PCR ran about 6 to 12 cycles with a sample-barcoded 5' primer and J-beta primers. Each of the cDNA molecules was tagged by a template-switch adaptor with 12 random nucleotides. TCRdb ran MiXCR on the 5' RACE reads and lists one entry per CDR3 protein. Of over 1,300,000 distinct CDR3 sequences listed, approximately 60% are singletons. This CDR3 is built from 15 residues. Germline lookup yields CDR1 MDHEN and CDR2 SYDVKM. Trimming left V 7 bases short and J 0 bases short, with 15 bases between. To note about this clonotype: Its antigen is still unknown.

Samples each yielded at least 5.5 micrograms of total RNA. The clonotype was recovered from a man aged 18-30 years in good health. The V call is TRBV28, the J call TRBJ1-1, with a possible D match to TRBD1 (6 bases). Sequenced sample: blood. The CDR3 spells CASNPTGPVNTEAFF. In nucleotides, the CDR3 is TGTGCCAGCAATCCTACAGGGCCAGTGAACACTGAAGCTTTCTTT.